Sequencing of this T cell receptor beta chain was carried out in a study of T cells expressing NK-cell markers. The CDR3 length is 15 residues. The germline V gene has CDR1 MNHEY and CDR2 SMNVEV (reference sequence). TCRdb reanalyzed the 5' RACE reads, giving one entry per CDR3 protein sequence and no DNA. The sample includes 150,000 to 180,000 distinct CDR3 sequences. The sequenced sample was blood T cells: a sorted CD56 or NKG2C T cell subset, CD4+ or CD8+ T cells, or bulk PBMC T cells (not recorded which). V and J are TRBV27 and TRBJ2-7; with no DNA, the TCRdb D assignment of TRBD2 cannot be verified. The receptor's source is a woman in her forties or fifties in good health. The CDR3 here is CASSLGAAYSYEQYF.